Listed below are T cell receptor beta chains from one sample, sequenced in a study of blood T cell repertoires in COVID-19. TCRdb's copy holds only in-frame clones and misses some; the assay was immunoSEQ multiplex PCR. In the table there are tens of thousands of clones, about four fifths of which are singletons. Sequences were obtained from peripheral blood. The receptors were sampled from a woman in her 70s with acute or convalescent COVID-19. CDR3s include the opening cysteine and the closing phenylalanine or tryptophan. D genes are given only for firm matches. Size values are once, few and many counts, or a class for expanded clones, and some rows have none.

abundance | d_gene | j_gene | v_gene | CDR3nt | CDR3aa
. | . | TRBJ1-2 | TRBV5-1 | . | CASSWGQGAATF
. | . | TRBJ1-2 | TRBV9 | TGTGCCAGCAGCGGGGGCGGAGCTATCGCTAATTATGGCTACACCTTC | CASSGGGAIANYGYTF
. | . | TRBJ1-6 | TRBV18 | TGTGCCAGCTCACCTAGTGGGGGGGCTAATTCACCCCTCCACTTT | CASSPSGGANSPLHF
. | . | TRBJ1-5 | TRBV13 | TGTGCCAGCAGCTTAGGCCCGAAGGCCCCAGGGCAGCCCCAGCATTTT | CASSLGPKAPGQPQHF
. | . | TRBJ1-5 | TRBV10-2 | TGCGCCAGCAGTCTGGCTGGGCGGGGGCAGCCCCAGCATTTT | CASSLAGRGQPQHF
once | . | TRBJ2-4 | TRBV29-1 | TGCAGCGTATTCATCGTGGCCGGGGACATTCAGTACTTC | CSVFIVAGDIQYF
. | . | TRBJ2-3 | TRBV10-3 | TGTGCCATCAGTGAGGCGACAGATACGCAGTATTTT | CAISEATDTQYF
. | . | TRBJ2-2 | TRBV9 | TGTGCCAGCAGCTCCAAACAAGGGGTGGTCAACACCGGGGAGCTGTTTTTT | CASSSKQGVVNTGELFF
. | TRBD1 | TRBJ2-7 | TRBV9 | TGTGCCAGCAGCGTAGCAGGGGGTCGGGGGCAGTACTTC | CASSVAGGRGQYF
. | . | TRBJ2-2 | TRBV5-1 | TGCGCCAGCAGCTTGCAGGTTCTGAACACCGGGGAGCTGTTTTTT | CASSLQVLNTGELFF
. | TRBD1 | TRBJ1-1 | TRBV10-1 | TGCGCCAGCCGGGGACAGCTGAACACTGAAGCTTTCTTT | CASRGQLNTEAFF
once | TRBD1 | TRBJ1-4 | TRBV6-5 | TGTGCCAGCACCAAGGACAGGGGGGACGAAAAACTGTTTTTT | CASTKDRGDEKLFF
few | TRBD1 | TRBJ2-7 | TRBV7-3 | TGTGCCAGCAGCTTAGCAGGGGGCAAATCCTACGAGCAGTACTTC | CASSLAGGKSYEQYF
. | . | TRBJ1-4 | TRBV5-4 | TGTGCCAGCAGCTTGGGTCAGGCCGGGGCTAATGAAAAACTGTTTTTT | CASSLGQAGANEKLFF
. | . | TRBJ2-3 | TRBV3-1/TRBV3-2 | TGTGCCAGCAGCCAACAGGGGTCAGATACGCAGTATTTT | CASSQQGSDTQYF
. | . | TRBJ2-1 | TRBV7-2 | TGTGCCAGCAGCAAACTAGGGGGGGGGTCCTCCTACAATGAGCAGTTCTTC | CASSKLGGGSSYNEQFF
. | TRBD1 | TRBJ1-1 | TRBV10-1 | TGCGCCAGCAGTGAGTCGGGCAGGGGGAATGCTTTCTTT | CASSESGRGNAFF
once | TRBD2 | TRBJ2-1 | TRBV3-1/TRBV3-2 | TGTGCCAGCAGCCAAAGGAGCGGGGGGCCTAGCTACAATGAGCAGTTCTTC | CASSQRSGGPSYNEQFF
. | . | TRBJ1-1 | TRBV18 | TGTGCCAGCTCACCAAGGGTAATACAGGGAACGGCGGCTTTCTTT | CASSPRVIQGTAAFF
few | . | TRBJ1-2 | TRBV5-1 | TGCGCCAGCAGCCGGACAGATTCTAACTATGGCTACACCTTC | CASSRTDSNYGYTF
. | TRBD1 | TRBJ2-7 | TRBV2 | TGTGCCAGCAAGGGTTCAGGGACAGGGCCCTACGAGCAGTACTTC | CASKGSGTGPYEQYF
. | . | TRBJ2-5 | TRBV2 | TGTGCCAGCAGTGAAAGGGCGGGTTGGGAGACCCAGTACTTC | CASSERAGWETQYF
. | TRBD2 | TRBJ2-1 | TRBV5-4 | TGTGCCAGCAGCCCCGGTGGGAGCGGGGGGGCCCCTGAGCAGTTCTTC | CASSPGGSGGAPEQFF
. | . | TRBJ1-1 | TRBV15 | TGTGCCACCAGCAAAATTGAGTATGGCACTGAAGCTTTCTTT | CATSKIEYGTEAFF
. | TRBD1 | TRBJ2-2 | TRBV28 | TGTGCCAGCAGGAACACAGGGGGCGCGGGAACCGGGGAGCTGTTTTTT | CASRNTGGAGTGELFF
. | . | TRBJ1-6 | TRBV2 | TGTGCCAGCAGGCAACAGGGTTACACCTATAATTCACCCCTCCACTTT | CASRQQGYTYNSPLHF
. | . | TRBJ1-1 | TRBV30 | TGTGCCTGGATCGACGCGTCCGCGGGACTAAAGAACACTGAAGCTTTCTTT | CAWIDASAGLKNTEAFF
. | . | TRBJ2-5 | TRBV4-1 | TGCGCCAGCAGCCAAGAAGCGATCCAGGAGACCCAGTACTTC | CASSQEAIQETQYF
. | . | TRBJ1-1 | TRBV5-1 | TGCGCCAGCAGCTTGTCCCAGGGATCGGCGGAAGCTTTCTTT | CASSLSQGSAEAFF
. | TRBD1 | TRBJ1-2 | TRBV2 | TGTGCCAGCAGTGACCAATCCGCAGGGGGCGAGTATGGCTACACCTTC | CASSDQSAGGEYGYTF
. | TRBD1 | TRBJ2-1 | TRBV7-8 | TGTGCCAGCAGCTTAGCAGCAGCGACAGGGCTCGATCGGAATGAGCAGTTCTTC | CASSLAAATGLDRNEQFF
once | TRBD2 | TRBJ2-1 | TRBV7-9 | TGTGCCAGCAGCTCCCAGCGGGGGCAGGGCAATGAGCAGTTCTTC | CASSSQRGQGNEQFF
. | TRBD1 | TRBJ1-2 | TRBV19 | TGTGCCAGTAGTATAGATCGGACAGGGTACTATGGCTACACCTTC | CASSIDRTGYYGYTF
. | . | TRBJ1-5 | TRBV27 | TGTGCCAGCAGTTGGGGGGGGGATCAGCCCCAGCATTTT | CASSWGGDQPQHF
. | . | TRBJ1-3 | TRBV3-1/TRBV3-2 | TGTGCCAGCAGCCAAGATCAGGGGCCCGGAAACACCATATATTTT | CASSQDQGPGNTIYF
. | TRBD2 | TRBJ2-1 | TRBV4-1 | TGCGCCAGCAGCCGGACTAGCGGGGGAATTGGTGAGCAGTTCTTC | CASSRTSGGIGEQFF
. | . | TRBJ1-3 | TRBV4-1 | TGCGCCAGCAGCCAAGAGGGCTTTGGGGGGGACACCATATATTTT | CASSQEGFGGDTIYF
. | . | TRBJ1-2 | TRBV30 | TGTGCCTGGAGTCTTCACAGGGTTAGGTATGGCTACACCTTC | CAWSLHRVRYGYTF
. | TRBD1 | TRBJ2-1 | TRBV2 | TGTGCCAGCAGCGGACAGGGGGATGAGCAGTTCTTC | CASSGQGDEQFF
. | TRBD2 | TRBJ2-3 | TRBV7-9 | TGTGCCAGCAGTCCTAGCACTAGCGGCGCAGATACGCAGTATTTT | CASSPSTSGADTQYF
. | . | TRBJ1-4 | TRBV27 | TGTGCCAGCAGTGCGTTCTCAACTAATGAAAAACTGTTTTTT | CASSAFSTNEKLFF